These T cell receptor beta chains were read from a single sample in a study of T cell responses to AZD1222 COVID-19 vaccine. The protocol was immunoSEQ multiplex PCR, while the TCRdb copy is restricted to in-frame clones and leaves out a portion. The table has 130,000 to 150,000 clones, more than 70% seen once. The specimen comprised peripheral blood, sampled 28 days after the second AZD1222 dose. The receptors were sampled from an adult who received the AZD1222 COVID-19 vaccine. The CDR3 runs from the conserved cysteine through the conserved F or W.

V	J	CDR3
TRBV11-2	TRBJ2-7	CASSSVGGVYEQYF
TRBV5-1	TRBJ2-3	CASTGGNTQYF
TRBV4-3	TRBJ2-1	CASSQDRTSGSYEQFF
TRBV9	TRBJ2-5	CASSQGGDSVYQETQYF
TRBV1	TRBJ2-7	CTSRNLIRDPSSYEQYF
TRBV6-5	TRBJ1-2	CASSYGAELGYTF
TRBV5-4	TRBJ2-7	CASNIRGAYEQYF
TRBV5-1	TRBJ2-5	CASSGGVELETQYF
TRBV30	TRBJ1-6	CAWSVRDSLNSPLHF
TRBV27	TRBJ1-1	CASRPLEARGSTEAFF
TRBV19	TRBJ1-1	CASNRGNTEAFF
TRBV11-3	TRBJ2-3	CASSLNGLAVLPSTDTQYF
TRBV21-1	TRBJ2-1	CASSNGQGAGCNEQFF
TRBV6-5	TRBJ2-1	CASSLAAGYYNEQFF
TRBV6-2/TRBV6-3	TRBJ2-3	CASSTGQGADTQYF
TRBV5-1	TRBJ1-1	CASSLASTGTGGAWAFF
TRBV18	TRBJ2-2	CASSPQGNTGELFF
TRBV9	TRBJ2-1	CASSATGSSYNEQFF
TRBV2	TRBJ1-6	CASSDGTVTTPLHF
TRBV4-1	TRBJ1-5	CASSQGPSIPANNQPQHF
TRBV19	TRBJ1-5	CASSIGINQPQHF
TRBV2	TRBJ1-2	CASSEALLRDRALEGYTF
TRBV2	TRBJ2-7	CATKAFRDSGSYEQYF
TRBV7-2	TRBJ1-3	CASQDGSSGNTIYF
TRBV10-3	TRBJ1-2	CAISVGTAISYTF
TRBV7-6	TRBJ2-1	CASSLERWGAKNEQFF
TRBV4-1	TRBJ2-3	CASSQEGPGQGDTQYF
TRBV6-5	TRBJ1-3	CASNRDRGSGNTIYF
TRBV12-3/TRBV12-4	TRBJ1-2	CASRLTGNYGYTF
TRBV12-3/TRBV12-4	TRBJ1-6	CASREMGDSPLHF
TRBV11-2	TRBJ1-1	CASSRTGGGGEAFF
TRBV13	TRBJ2-5	CASSRRRAEVQETQYF
TRBV9	TRBJ1-1	CASSRQTMNTEAFF
TRBV6-2/TRBV6-3	TRBJ1-1	CASSPGQLANTEAFF
TRBV7-8	TRBJ1-5	CASSSQGYGNQPQHF
TRBV30	TRBJ2-1	CAWSVRALTNEQFF
TRBV28	TRBJ1-1	CASSLFGGPNTEAFF
TRBV5-1	TRBJ1-3	CASSSDRPADTIYF
TRBV27	TRBJ2-1	CATGTGLGNEQFF
TRBV2	TRBJ1-5	CASSDSRGPYNQPQHF
TRBV10-2	TRBJ1-1	CASSDKWGTEAFF
TRBV27	TRBJ2-5	CASSFPGGTQYF
TRBV29-1	TRBJ1-1	CSVEMRYVLNTEAFF